These 2 T cell receptor beta chains originate from one sample sequenced in a study of cytomegalovirus exposure and HLA in healthy donors. Both 60 Vbeta primers and 13 Jbeta primers went into the PCR. TCRdb keeps only in-frame clones here, not all; method: immunoSEQ multiplex PCR. This table has approximately 100,000 clones, about 59% appearing once. The specimen sequenced was PBMCs. Every receptor here comes from a man aged 25-45 years in good health and CMV-seropositive.

V usage is TRBV13 and J usage is TRBJ1-4, with D unresolved. The CDR3 spans 15 residues. V lost 3 bases to trimming and J lost 4 bases, with 12 bases between them. The germline gives CDR1 PRHDT, CDR2 FYEKMQ (reference sequence). The CDR3 DNA sequence: TGTGCCAGCAGCTTTTGGGAGGTCGGTAATGAAAAACTGTTTTTT. Translation gives CASSFWEVGNEKLFF. The full variable domain, with the rest looked up from reference TRBV13 and TRBJ1-4, is AAGVIQSPRHLIKEKRETATLKCYPIPRHDTVYWYQQGPGQDPQFLISFYEKMQSDKGSIPDRFSAQQFSDYHSELNMSSLELGDSALYFCASSFWEVGNEKLFFGSGTQLSVL.

This sequence joins TRBV7-6 and TRBJ2-3, with D unclear. V lost 3 bases and J lost 2, with 6 bases in between. The CDR3 is 13 amino acids. CDR1 is SGHVS and CDR2 is FNYEAQ in the germline V gene. In DNA, the CDR3 is TGTGCCAGCAGCTTGGGCGTCACAGATACGCAGTATTTT. Translation: CASSLGVTDTQYF.